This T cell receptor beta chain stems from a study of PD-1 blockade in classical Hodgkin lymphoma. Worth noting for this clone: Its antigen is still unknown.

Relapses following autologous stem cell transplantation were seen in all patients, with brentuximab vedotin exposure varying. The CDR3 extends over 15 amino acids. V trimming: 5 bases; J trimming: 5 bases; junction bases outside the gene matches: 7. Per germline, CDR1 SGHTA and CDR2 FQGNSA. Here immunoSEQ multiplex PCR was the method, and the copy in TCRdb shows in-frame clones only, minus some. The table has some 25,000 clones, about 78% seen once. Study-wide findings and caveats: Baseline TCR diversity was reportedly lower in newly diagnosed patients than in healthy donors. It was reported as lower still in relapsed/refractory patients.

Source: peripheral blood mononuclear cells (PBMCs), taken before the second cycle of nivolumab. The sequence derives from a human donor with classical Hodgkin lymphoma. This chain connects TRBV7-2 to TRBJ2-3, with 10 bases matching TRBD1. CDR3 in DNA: TGTGCCAGCAGCCCCGGGACAGGGGAGAAAGATACGCAGTATTTT. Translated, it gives CASSPGTGEKDTQYF.